Described below is a single T cell receptor beta chain sequence and its context. The antigen is unknown. This CDR3 contains 14 residues. CDR1 is DFQATT, CDR2 SNEGSKA, per germline (reference sequence). Semi-nested PCR with Nested Universal Primer A followed constant-region reverse priming of full-length variable regions. TCRdb re-called the 5' RACE reads with MiXCR, one entry per CDR3 protein. The table has roughly 50,000 distinct CDR3 sequences, approximately 23% seen once. Points from the study as a whole: The TCR gene usage of tumor memory CD4+ T cells clustered together with blood and lymph node memory CD4+ cells and with lymph node naive CD4+ cells.

V gene TRBV20-1 combines with J gene TRBJ2-2, with 8 bases aligning to TRBD1. The clonotype was recovered from a female donor with breast cancer. The sample consisted of tumor-infiltrating naive CD4+ T cells sorted from the breast tumor. Regarding subset: naive CD4+ T cells, CD4+CD45RA+CD25-. Written as DNA, the CDR3 is TGCAATGCGACAGACAGGGGTCGAACCGGGGAGCTGTTTTTT. It yields the protein CNATDRGRTGELFF.